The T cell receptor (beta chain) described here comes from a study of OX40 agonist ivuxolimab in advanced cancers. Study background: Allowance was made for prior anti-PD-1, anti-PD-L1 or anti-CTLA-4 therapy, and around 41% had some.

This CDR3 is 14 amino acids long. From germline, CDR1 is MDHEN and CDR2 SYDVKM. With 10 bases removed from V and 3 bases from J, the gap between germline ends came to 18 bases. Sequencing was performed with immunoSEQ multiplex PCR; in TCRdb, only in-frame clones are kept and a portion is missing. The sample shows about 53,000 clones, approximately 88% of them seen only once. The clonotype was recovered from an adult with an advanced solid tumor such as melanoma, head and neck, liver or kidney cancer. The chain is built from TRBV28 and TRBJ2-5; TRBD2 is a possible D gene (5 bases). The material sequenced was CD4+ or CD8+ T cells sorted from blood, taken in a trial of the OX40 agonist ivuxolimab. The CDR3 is CAISVHDGEETQYF. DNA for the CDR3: TGTGCCATCTCCGTTCACGACGGGGAAGAGACCCAGTACTTC.